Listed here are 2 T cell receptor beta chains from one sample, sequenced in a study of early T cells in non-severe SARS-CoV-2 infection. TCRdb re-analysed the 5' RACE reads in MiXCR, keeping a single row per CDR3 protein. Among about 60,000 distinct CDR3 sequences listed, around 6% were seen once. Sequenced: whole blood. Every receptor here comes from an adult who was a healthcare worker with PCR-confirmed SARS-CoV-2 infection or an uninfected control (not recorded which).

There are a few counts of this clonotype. Here the CDR3 DNA reads TGTGCCAGCAGCCGACAGGAGCGAGAAGCTTTCTTT. Protein product: CASSRQEREAFF. The rearrangement links TRBV5-6 to TRBJ1-1; perhaps TRBD1 as D (6 bases). The CDR3 sequence is 12 residues long. With 4 bases removed from V and 8 bases from J, the gap between germline ends came to 12 bases. Germline CDR1 SGHDT, CDR2 YYEEEE. The full variable domain, rest sourced from reference TRBV5-6 and TRBJ1-1, is DAGVTQSPTHLIKTRGQQVTLRCSPKSGHDTVSWYQQALGQGPQFIFQYYEEEERQRGNFPDRFSGHQFPNYSSELNVNALLLGDSALYLCASSRQEREAFFGQGTRLTVV.

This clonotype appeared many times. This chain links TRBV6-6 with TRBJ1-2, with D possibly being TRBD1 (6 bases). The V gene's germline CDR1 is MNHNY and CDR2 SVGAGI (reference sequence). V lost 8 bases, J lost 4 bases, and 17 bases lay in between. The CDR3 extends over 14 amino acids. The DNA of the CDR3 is TGTGCCAGCCTGGGGGGGCTAGGTGCCTATGGCTACACCTTC. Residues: CASLGGLGAYGYTF.